The rows below give T cell receptor beta chains drawn from one sample of a study of blood T cell repertoires in COVID-19. Repertoires were generated with immunoSEQ multiplex PCR, while TCRdb's copy carries only in-frame clones and drops some. The sample lists about 180,000 clones; about 86% were seen once. The sequencing sample was made of peripheral blood. The receptor source for this set is a man aged 50 to 59 with active or convalescent COVID-19. Both conserved end residues are part of each CDR3. A D gene is named only where the DNA matches it firmly. Size values are once, few and many counts, or a class for expanded clones, and some rows have none.

abundance	v_gene	j_gene	d_gene	CDR3aa	CDR3nt
NA	TRBV7-2	TRBJ1-1	NA	CASSLGGAEAFF	TGTGCCAGCAGCTTAGGGGGCGCTGAAGCTTTCTTT
NA	TRBV6-6	TRBJ2-2	TRBD2	CASTGTSGRKTGELFF	TGTGCCAGCACTGGGACTAGCGGGAGAAAAACCGGGGAGCTGTTTTTT
few	TRBV11-2	TRBJ1-1	NA	CASSLGLNTEAFF	TGTGCCAGCAGCTTAGGCCTAAACACTGAAGCTTTCTTT
NA	TRBV4-2	TRBJ2-3	TRBD1	CASRRGQGASPDTQYF	TGTGCCAGCAGGAGAGGACAGGGGGCGAGCCCAGATACGCAGTATTTT
NA	TRBV5-4	TRBJ1-4	TRBD1	CASSWGGQADEKLFF	TGTGCCAGCAGCTGGGGGGGACAGGCGGATGAAAAACTGTTTTTT
NA	TRBV9	TRBJ2-1	TRBD2	CASSPLTSGSNEQFF	TGTGCCAGCAGCCCCTTGACTAGCGGGAGCAATGAGCAGTTCTTC
NA	TRBV10-3	TRBJ1-2	TRBD1	CAISEATGTGTGYTF	TGTGCCATCAGTGAAGCTACCGGGACAGGGACCGGCTACACCTTC
NA	TRBV28	TRBJ1-2	TRBD1	CASEYPTGTDFYGYTF	TGTGCCAGCGAATACCCAACCGGGACAGATTTCTATGGCTACACCTTC
once	TRBV30	TRBJ1-1	NA	CAWSVGGWYTEAFF	TGTGCCTGGAGTGTCGGCGGTTGGTACACTGAAGCTTTCTTT
NA	TRBV6-5	TRBJ2-7	TRBD1	CASSSGTGSSYEQYF	TGTGCCAGCAGCTCCGGGACAGGCAGCTCCTACGAGCAGTACTTC
NA	TRBV3-1/TRBV3-2	TRBJ1-2	NA	CASSQEQGYGYTF	TGTGCCAGCAGCCAAGAACAGGGTTATGGCTACACCTTC
NA	TRBV29-1	TRBJ1-3	NA	CPPVESAGNTIYF	TGCCCCCCGGTGGAGTCCGCTGGAAACACCATATATTTT
NA	TRBV7-9	TRBJ1-1	TRBD1	CASSSYGQGRHNTEAFF	TGTGCCAGCAGCTCCTACGGACAGGGGCGACATAACACTGAAGCTTTCTTT
NA	TRBV15	TRBJ1-6	NA	CATSREGVFSPLHF	TGTGCCACCAGCAGAGAAGGGGTCTTCTCACCCCTCCACTTT
once	TRBV6-2/TRBV6-3	TRBJ2-1	NA	CASSRLQRSHEQFF	TGTGCCAGCAGTCGACTACAGCGTAGTCATGAGCAGTTCTTC
NA	TRBV6-4	TRBJ2-1	TRBD2	CASSSAGTSGRTNYNEQFF	TGTGCCAGCAGCTCCGCCGGGACTAGCGGGAGAACCAACTACAATGAGCAGTTCTTC
NA	TRBV27	TRBJ1-4	NA	CASSTGEKLFF	TGTGCCAGCAGTACTGGTGAAAAACTGTTTTTT
NA	TRBV2	TRBJ1-5	TRBD1	CASSEGTGGGQPQHF	TGTGCCAGCAGTGAAGGGACAGGTGGCGGGCAGCCCCAGCATTTT
once	TRBV10-1	TRBJ2-5	NA	CATGPGKETQYF	TGCGCCACCGGCCCGGGGAAAGAGACCCAGTACTTC
NA	TRBV7-3	TRBJ1-2	TRBD1	CASSRGGGYGYTF	TGTGCCAGCAGCAGAGGGGGCGGCTATGGCTACACCTTC
NA	TRBV21-1	TRBJ1-6	NA	CASSRKVKGASSPLHF	TGTGCCAGCAGCAGGAAAGTAAAGGGGGCGTCTTCACCCCTCCACTTT
NA	TRBV7-6	TRBJ2-7	TRBD1	CASSQTGVGYEQYF	TGTGCCAGCAGCCAGACAGGGGTTGGCTACGAGCAGTACTTC
NA	TRBV18	TRBJ1-2	NA	CASSPGGDNNYGYTF	TGTGCCAGCTCACCAGGGGGCGACAATAACTATGGCTACACCTTC
NA	TRBV5-5	TRBJ1-1	NA	CASSPTGPYTEAFF	TGTGCCAGCAGCCCAACAGGGCCTTACACTGAAGCTTTCTTT
NA	TRBV7-2	TRBJ2-3	NA	CASSFASTTDTQYF	TGTGCCAGCAGCTTTGCTAGTACCACAGATACGCAGTATTTT
NA	TRBV30	TRBJ1-6	NA	CAWSRQGDSPLHF	TGTGCCTGGAGCCGGCAGGGTGATTCACCCCTCCACTTT
few	TRBV6-5	TRBJ2-4	NA	CASSYSRVAKNIQYF	TGTGCCAGCAGTTACTCGCGGGTAGCCAAAAACATTCAGTACTTC
NA	TRBV7-9	TRBJ1-1	NA	CASSLALGGTEAFF	TGTGCCAGCAGCTTAGCGTTAGGGGGCACTGAAGCTTTCTTT
NA	TRBV14	TRBJ1-3	TRBD1	CASSQNRGLSGNTIYF	TGTGCCAGCAGCCAAAACAGGGGGCTCTCTGGAAACACCATATATTTT
NA	TRBV29-1	TRBJ2-3	TRBD2	CSVDDRLGLAGSDTQYF	TGCAGCGTTGACGACCGATTGGGACTAGCGGGATCGGATACGCAGTATTTT
NA	TRBV6-4	TRBJ2-6	TRBD1	CASRGQGSGANVLTF	TGTGCCAGCAGAGGACAGGGCTCTGGGGCCAACGTCCTGACTTTC
NA	TRBV6-5	TRBJ1-1	NA	CASTGGEGTEAFF	TGTGCCAGCACGGGCGGGGAGGGCACTGAAGCTTTCTTT
NA	TRBV3-1/TRBV3-2	TRBJ1-5	NA	CASSQVLGFQPQHF	TGTGCCAGCAGCCAAGTACTCGGTTTCCAGCCCCAGCATTTT
NA	TRBV19	TRBJ1-5	TRBD1	CASSRRGTGKSPQHF	TGTGCCAGTAGCCGTCGGGGGACAGGGAAATCTCCCCAGCATTTT
NA	TRBV19	TRBJ1-4	NA	CASRTLQGNEKLFF	TGTGCCAGTAGAACACTACAGGGAAATGAAAAACTGTTTTTT
once	TRBV24-1	TRBJ2-1	TRBD2	CAMNGGGSYNEQFF	TGTGCCATGAACGGGGGGGGCTCCTACAATGAGCAGTTCTTC
NA	TRBV5-4	TRBJ2-1	TRBD1	CASSPDPGQGFNEQFF	TGTGCCAGCAGCCCGGACCCGGGACAGGGGTTTAATGAGCAGTTCTTC
NA	TRBV6-6	TRBJ1-2	TRBD1	CASSYGRGDGYTF	TGTGCCAGCAGTTACGGCAGGGGGGATGGCTACACCTTC
NA	TRBV19	TRBJ2-1	NA	CASSMGSGFYNEQFF	TGTGCCAGTAGTATGGGCAGTGGGTTCTACAATGAGCAGTTCTTC
NA	TRBV18	TRBJ2-3	TRBD1	CASSPGVDRGRTDTQYF	TGTGCCAGCTCACCAGGTGTAGACAGGGGAAGGACAGATACGCAGTATTTT
few	TRBV5-1	TRBJ1-1	NA	CASSLVGYSEAFF	TGCGCCAGCAGCTTAGTCGGGTACTCTGAAGCTTTCTTT
NA	TRBV2	TRBJ2-6	NA	CASREQGSGANVLTF	TGTGCCAGCAGGGAACAGGGCTCTGGGGCCAACGTCCTGACTTTC
many	TRBV24-1	TRBJ2-3	NA	CATSDFSRTSTDTQYF	TGTGCCACCAGTGATTTCAGCAGGACTAGCACAGATACGCAGTATTTT
NA	TRBV5-1	TRBJ1-2	NA	CASSLDGGLNYGYTF	TGCGCCAGCAGCTTGGACGGCGGGCTGAACTATGGCTACACCTTC
few	TRBV19	TRBJ2-6	NA	CASSINSPSSGANVLTF	TGTGCCAGTAGTATAAACAGTCCAAGCTCTGGGGCCAACGTCCTGACTTTC